These 12 T cell receptor beta chains came from one sample sequenced in a study of T cells after yellow fever vaccination (dated by TCRdb to between 2018 and 2021). The treatment or condition label corresponds to: live attenuated yellow fever vaccine strain. Library method: 5' RACE. Instrument on record: Illumina HiSeq 2500. The public reads were quality trimmed at Q25 with fastp and then assembled into clones with MiXCR by TCRdb, keeping productive beta chains. Rows with a matching CDR3 protein are joined into one entry that keeps the most common DNA and genes. This sample holds about 220,000 distinct CDR3 sequences; 6.5% to 7.5% were observed only once. The ten largest account for about 1% of the sample. Source: CD4+ T cells sorted from PBMCs, taken on the day of the yellow fever booster vaccination. All receptors come from a man younger than 40 who received the YFV17D yellow fever vaccine.

In this sample, this clonotype turned up a few times. The chain carries TRBV5-4 and TRBJ2-5; a possible D gene is TRBD2 (6 bases). The germline gives CDR1 SGHNT, CDR2 YYREEE (reference sequence). The CDR3 length is 14 residues. V was trimmed by 4 bases and J by 2 bases, leaving 12 bases between them. CDR3 residues: CASSGGTIQETQYF. Written as DNA, the CDR3 is TGTGCCAGCAGCGGCGGGACGATTCAAGAGACCCAGTACTTC.

This clonotype appeared many times. CDR3 bases: TGTGCCAGCAGCGGGACGGTGAACACTGAAGCTTTCTTT. This translates into CASSGTVNTEAFF. V is TRBV3-1 and J is TRBJ1-1; possible D gene TRBD1, 5 bases. The CDR3 contains 13 residues. The germline V and J ends were trimmed by 5 bases and 0 bases, with 7 bases remaining between them. Per the germline V gene, CDR1 is LGHDT and CDR2 is YNNKEL (reference sequence).

The rearrangement joins TRBV12-3 or TRBV12-4 to TRBJ2-1; 10 bases agree with TRBD1. With V trimmed by 5 bases and J by 5 bases, 6 bases remained unmatched. The CDR3 is made up of 15 amino acids. For the CDR3, the DNA is TGTGCCAGCAGTGCCGGGACAGGGGTAAACAATGAGCAGTTCTTC. Protein: CASSAGTGVNNEQFF.

This clonotype was seen at least ten times. The V and J genes are TRBV12-3 or TRBV12-4 and TRBJ2-1; D assignment may be TRBD1 or TRBD2 (5 bases each). V shed 3 bases and J shed 8 bases, with 8 bases lying between them. The CDR3 is made up of 12 amino acids. CDR3 in DNA: TGTGCCAGCAGTTTTGGGGGATATGAGCAGTTCTTC. Its protein is CASSFGGYEQFF.

The chain has TRBV5-1 and TRBJ2-1, with TRBD1 as a possible D gene (6 bases). The CDR3 length is 14 residues. Trimming removed 1 base from V and 7 bases from J, with 12 bases in between. The V gene's germline CDR1 is SGHRS and CDR2 YFSETQ. CDR3 DNA sequence: TGCGCCAGCAGCTTGTTTAGGACAGTGAATGAGCAGTTCTTC. It specifies CASSLFRTVNEQFF.

This clonotype came up a few times. The chain is built from TRBV7-9 and TRBJ2-7; 12 positions agree with TRBD2. The CDR3 spans 17 residues. The junction had 10 bases not matched to a gene; V was cut back by 5 bases and J by 2 bases. Per germline, CDR1 SEHNR and CDR2 FQNEAQ (reference sequence). The CDR3 region has the DNA TGTGCCAGCAGCGCCCGCCTGACTAGCGGGAGCCCCTACGAGCAGTACTTC. It codes for CASSARLTSGSPYEQYF. The full variable domain, with the rest looked up from reference TRBV7-9 and TRBJ2-7, is DTGVSQNPRHKITKRGQNVTFRCDPISEHNRLYWYRQTLGQGPEFLTYFQNEAQLEKSRLLSDRFSAERPKGSFSTLEIQRTEQGDSAMYLCASSARLTSGSPYEQYFGPGTRLTVT.

This clonotype occurred many times. The chain has TRBV4-3 and TRBJ1-5; D gene unclear. The CDR3 consists of 14 residues. CDR1 is LGHNA, CDR2 YSLEER, per germline. V dropped 1 base and J dropped 2 bases, with 6 bases sitting between them. CDR3 loop: CASSQAQGNQPQHF. The CDR3 DNA is TGCGCCAGCAGCCAAGCTCAGGGCAATCAGCCCCAGCATTTT.

This clonotype has a count of ten or more. This rearrangement joins TRBV28 to TRBJ2-5; weak D call: TRBD1 (5 bases). CDR3 length equals 15 residues. V was clipped by 5 bases and J by 5 bases, with 18 bases between them. CDR1 MDHEN and CDR2 SYDVKM come from the germline V gene. CDR3 protein: CASSRLGLFQETQYF. The CDR3 DNA reads TGTGCCAGCAGTCGCCTGGGGCTCTTCCAGGAGACCCAGTACTTC.

The V call is TRBV4-2, the J call TRBJ1-6; D possibly corresponds to TRBD1 (6 bases). Germline assignment: CDR1 LGHNA and CDR2 YNFKEQ. The CDR3 sequence is 22 residues long. Between the trimmed V and J ends, which lost 3 bases and 12 bases, there was a span of 39 bases. Written as DNA, the CDR3 is TGTGCCAGCAGCCACCGGGGAGTCGAAGGCTGGGTAACAGGGAAAGAAGGGGAACCCCTCCACTTT. Protein sequence: CASSHRGVEGWVTGKEGEPLHF.

This clonotype was counted a few times. The rearrangement joins TRBV7-2 to TRBJ1-1, with D possibly being TRBD1 (5 bases). The V end was cut by 1 base, the J end by 8 bases, with 14 bases between. Germline CDR1 reads SGHTA; CDR2 reads FQGNSA. CDR3 length: 14 residues. The chain's CDR3 is CASSLGGWGREAFF. In DNA form, the CDR3 reads TGTGCCAGCAGCTTAGGGGGGTGGGGTAGAGAAGCTTTCTTT.

The sample holds many counts of this clonotype. The J gene is TRBJ1-1, the V gene TRBV19, with no clear D. The V gene lost 3 bases and the J gene lost 1 base, with 12 bases spanning the gap. CDR1 LNHDA and CDR2 SQIVND come from the germline V gene (reference sequence). The CDR3 length is 15 residues. DNA of the CDR3: TGTGCCAGTAGTATTATCCAGGTACCGAACACTGAAGCTTTCTTT. Translation gives CASSIIQVPNTEAFF.

This clonotype turned up a few times. CDR3 DNA sequence: TGTGCCAGCAGCTCGTCGACAAGCCACCTCGAGCAGTACTTC. Protein: CASSSSTSHLEQYF. The chain links TRBV5-4 to TRBJ2-7; no clear D. The CDR3 spans 14 residues. Per the germline V gene, CDR1 is SGHNT and CDR2 is YYREEE (reference sequence). V lost 3 bases to trimming and J lost 6 bases, with 16 bases between them.